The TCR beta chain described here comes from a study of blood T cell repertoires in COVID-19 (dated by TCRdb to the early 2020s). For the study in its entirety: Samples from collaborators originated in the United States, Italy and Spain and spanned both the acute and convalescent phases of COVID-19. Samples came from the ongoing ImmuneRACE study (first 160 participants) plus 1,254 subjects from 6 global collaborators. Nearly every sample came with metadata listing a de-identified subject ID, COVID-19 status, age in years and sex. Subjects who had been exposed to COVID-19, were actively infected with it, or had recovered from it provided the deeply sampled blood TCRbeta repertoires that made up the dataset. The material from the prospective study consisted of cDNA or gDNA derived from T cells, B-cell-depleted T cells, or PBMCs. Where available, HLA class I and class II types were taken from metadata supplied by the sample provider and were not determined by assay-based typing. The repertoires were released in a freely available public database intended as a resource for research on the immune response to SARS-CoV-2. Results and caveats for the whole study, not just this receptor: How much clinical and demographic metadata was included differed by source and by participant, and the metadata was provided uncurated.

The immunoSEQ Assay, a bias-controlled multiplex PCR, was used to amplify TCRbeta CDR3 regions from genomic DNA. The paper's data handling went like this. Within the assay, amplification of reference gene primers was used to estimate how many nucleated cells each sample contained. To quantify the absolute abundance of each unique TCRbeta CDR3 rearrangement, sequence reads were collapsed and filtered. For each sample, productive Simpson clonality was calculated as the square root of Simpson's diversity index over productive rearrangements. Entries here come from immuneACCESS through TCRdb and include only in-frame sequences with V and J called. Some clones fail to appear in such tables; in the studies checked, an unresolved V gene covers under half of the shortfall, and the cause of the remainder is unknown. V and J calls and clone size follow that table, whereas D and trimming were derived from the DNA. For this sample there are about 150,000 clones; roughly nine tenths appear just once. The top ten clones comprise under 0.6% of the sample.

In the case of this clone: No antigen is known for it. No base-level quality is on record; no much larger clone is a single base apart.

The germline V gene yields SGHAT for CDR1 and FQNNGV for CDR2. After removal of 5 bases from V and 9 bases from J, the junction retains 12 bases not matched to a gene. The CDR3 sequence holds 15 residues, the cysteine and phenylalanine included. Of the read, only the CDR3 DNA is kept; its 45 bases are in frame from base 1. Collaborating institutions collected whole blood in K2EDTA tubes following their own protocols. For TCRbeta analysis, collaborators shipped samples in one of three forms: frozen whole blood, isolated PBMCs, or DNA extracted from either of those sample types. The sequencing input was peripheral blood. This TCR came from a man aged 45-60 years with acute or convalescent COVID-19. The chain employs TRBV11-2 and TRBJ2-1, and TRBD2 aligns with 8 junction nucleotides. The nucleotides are TGTGCCAGCAGCCCACGGGGGGGCCTCCGTCTTGAGCAGTTCTTC. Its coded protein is CASSPRGGLRLEQFF.